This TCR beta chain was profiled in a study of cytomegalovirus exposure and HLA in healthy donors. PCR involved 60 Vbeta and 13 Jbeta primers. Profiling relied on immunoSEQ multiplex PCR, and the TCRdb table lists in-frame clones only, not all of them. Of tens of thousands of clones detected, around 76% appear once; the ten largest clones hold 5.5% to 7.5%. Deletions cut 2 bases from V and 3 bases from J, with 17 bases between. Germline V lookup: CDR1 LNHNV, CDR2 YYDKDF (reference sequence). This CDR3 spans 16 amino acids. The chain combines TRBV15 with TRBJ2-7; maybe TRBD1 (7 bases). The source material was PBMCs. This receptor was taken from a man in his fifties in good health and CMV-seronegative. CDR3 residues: CATSRLPGDSSYEQYF. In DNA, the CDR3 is TGTGCCACCAGCAGACTCCCGGGGGACAGCAGCTACGAGCAGTACTTC.